The 3 T cell receptor beta chains reported below all come from one sample, sequenced in a study of shared clonotypes between healthy human individuals. Assay: immunoSEQ multiplex PCR; the TCRdb copy retains only in-frame clones and omits some. The sample includes 490,000 or so clones, 60% to 85% seen only once; the top ten take 13%. The sequenced sample consisted of PBMCs. These receptors were collected from a woman aged 40 to 55 in good health. Some clones in this sample may be carry-over from other donors' samples.

The chain couples TRBV9 to TRBJ1-1; D perhaps matches TRBD1 (5 bases). Per germline, CDR1 SGDLS and CDR2 YYNGEE. Between the trimmed V and J ends, which lost 0 bases and 5 bases, there was a span of 17 bases. CDR3 size: 16 residues. Here the CDR3 reads CASSVGPSPGDTEAFF. The CDR3 bases are TGTGCCAGCAGCGTAGGTCCCTCTCCGGGGGATACTGAAGCTTTCTTT. The full variable domain, completed using reference TRBV9 and TRBJ1-1, is DSGVTQTPKHLITATGQRVTLRCSPRSGDLSVYWYQQSLDQGLQFLIQYYNGEERAKGNILERFSAQQFPDLHSELNLSSLELGDSALYFCASSVGPSPGDTEAFFGQGTRLTVV.

The genes are TRBV7-8 and TRBJ1-2; 7 bases are a match to TRBD1. The CDR3 covers 18 residues. Trimming cost V 4 bases and J 10 bases; bases outside gene matches: 24. Germline V gives CDR1 SGHVS, CDR2 FQNEAQ. CDR3 in DNA: TGTGCCAGCAGCTCCCGGGACAGTAAGCATGGATTAAACCCTCCCTACACCTTC. Translating gives CASSSRDSKHGLNPPYTF. Full variable domain (rest looked up from reference TRBV7-8 and TRBJ1-2): GAGVSQSPRYKVAKRGQDVALRCDPISGHVSLFWYQQALGQGPEFLTYFQNEAQLDKSGLPSDRFFAERPEGSVSTLKIQRTQQEDSAVYLCASSSRDSKHGLNPPYTFGSGTRLTVV.

In this sample, this clone turned up a few times. The chain couples TRBV28 to TRBJ2-5, with 7 bases aligning to TRBD1. This CDR3 comprises 13 residues. Germline lookup yields CDR1 MDHEN and CDR2 SYDVKM. V was clipped by 7 bases and J by 3 bases; unmatched bases: 5. DNA of the CDR3: TGTGCCAGCACCGGGACAGCCGAAGAGACCCAGTACTTC. Encoded protein: CASTGTAEETQYF. The variable domain in full, with the rest retrieved from reference TRBV28 and TRBJ2-5, is DVKVTQSSRYLVKRTGEKVFLECVQDMDHENMFWYRQDPGLGLRLIYFSYDVKMKEKGDIPEGYSVSREKKERFSLILESASTNQTSMYLCASTGTAEETQYFGPGTRLLVL.